This T cell receptor (beta chain) originates from a study of cytomegalovirus exposure and HLA in healthy donors (dated by TCRdb to the late 2010s). For context, the study as a whole: In an earlier analysis of several hundred of the donors, 250 to 300 Gb of sequence data and approximately 100 million unique TCR beta sequences from approximately 180 million T cells were reported. The later analysis used no new phenotypic data to find candidate immune exposures, relying instead on TCR beta sequences and their occurrence across donors. The number of typed donors differed by locus: roughly 629-640 for A, B, C, DRB1 and DQB1; roughly 510 for DQA1; around 610 for DPA1; and around 450 for DPB1. Among the roughly 400 genotyped donors, approximately 81% belonged to the genetic ancestry cluster associated with self-reported Caucasian donors. To study patterns of TCR occurrence, a later analysis re-analyzed previously published TCR beta repertoires from 666 donors and added high-resolution HLA genotyping. On average, approximately 250,000 unique TCR beta nucleotide sequences were sequenced per donor among 350 to 400 genotyped donors of the cohort, with roughly 18% of those sequences being non-productive. In an earlier analysis of 587 of the donors, high-throughput TCR beta sequencing was used to judge whether each TCR beta V gene segment behaved as functional or pseudogenic. The study combined high-throughput TCR immunosequencing, statistical association of individual TCRs with disease status, and machine learning to predict cytomegalovirus infection status. Genome-wide SNP genotypes for about three fifths of the roughly 670 donors were used in a later genetic analysis, which treated that subset as a discovery cohort. Besides the first cohort of roughly 660 subjects, a separate validation cohort made up of 90 to 150 different subjects was used. Every repertoire in the discovery cohort had been generated on one and the same sequencing platform. Using immunosequencing, the study profiled T cell repertoires from some 670 subjects and related those repertoires to cytomegalovirus serostatus. Both class I and class II loci were covered by HLA typing, at four-digit resolution. About 280 gigabases of sequencing data and tens of millions of unique TCR sequences were included in an early release covering around 600 HLA-typed donors. The study aimed to test whether cataloging public T cell receptors could reveal signatures of past pathogen exposure. Donor age, sex, ethnicity and CMV serostatus were collected together with the repertoire data. Four to six DR-DQ haplotypes were handled as single units for association and clustering because linkage in the cohort was strong. Study-wide conclusions, independent of this receptor: In a later analysis, most CMV-associated TCR beta chains were found to appear HLA-restricted, with HLA associations seemingly driven largely by CMV exposure. Sequencing depth was assumed to be roughly uniform across donors in the presence/absence analyses, though that assumption may not hold. According to the authors, the approach could potentially be generalized to other disease states and immunological phenotypes. A further reported finding was that TCR beta sequences accurately predicted the HLA-A and HLA-B alleles for most subjects in the first cohort. The study listed approximately 160 TCR beta chains as associated with cytomegalovirus. Because HLA typing was missing for some donors at each locus, association tests included only the typed subset. CMV serostatus was the only immune exposure information available for the cohort. In a later analysis, 16,951 TCR beta sequences were associated with specific HLA alleles at a false discovery rate of 0.05. According to a later genetic analysis, donors in an Asian-associated ancestry cluster had fewer N-insertions in productive TCRs than the roughly 660-donor mean. A cluster of highly shared sequence variants was judged likely to be a technical artifact of the sequencing pipeline. When HLA alleles, especially DR and DQ, strongly co-occurred, attributing TCR associations to individual alleles was difficult. Compared with equally common non-associated chains, HLA-associated TCR beta chains in a later analysis were more clonally expanded and had lower generation probabilities. Most TCR sequences were seen in very few donors, while some public TCRs were found in many individuals. In a later genetic analysis, a missense DCLRE1C variant was associated with V-gene and J-gene trimming of TCR beta chains, and the association was replicated in an independent cohort. The classifier was reported to diagnose cytomegalovirus status with high specificity and sensitivity in both the original and validation cohorts. According to a later analysis, parvovirus B19, influenza, CMV and Epstein-Barr virus appeared linked to several top co-occurrence clusters. Because the 87-base-pair reads could not distinguish some IMGT-functional V segments, including TRBV6-2 and TRBV6-3, those segments were excluded. A later analysis found that TCR association rates varied across HLA loci, with DRB1 alleles showing the most associated TCRs and HLA-C alleles the fewest. In this cohort, only TCR beta chains were sequenced, and detectable features were limited by the absence of alpha or paired-chain data. Correlated functional status among segregating V segments might reflect linkage disequilibrium, but an unknown experimental factor could not be ruled out. In vitro tests confirmed that three of the cytomegalovirus-associated TCR beta chains recognize cytomegalovirus antigens. Because counts were too low, seventeen rarely observed V segments, including chromosome 9 orphons, were excluded from the earlier analysis of some 540 of the donors. In an earlier analysis of over 550 of the donors, most TCR beta V segments were observed in productive rearrangements about 90% or about 30% of the time, broadly matching IMGT annotations.

A word on this clone: The specificity of this receptor is unknown. No clone much larger than this one lies a single base away; base qualities are absent.

The library was prepared using the immunoSEQ multiplex PCR assay. For the multiplex PCR, a mixture combining 60 forward primers for TCR Vbeta segments and 13 reverse primers for TCR Jbeta segments was used. Amplification of the CDR3 region of rearranged TCR beta genes was performed with a multiplex PCR assay on genomic DNA. On the Illumina HiSeq System, the amplified TCR beta libraries were sequenced as 87-base-pair reads. Per the original workflow: In a later analysis, approximately 74 million unique TCR beta chains were counted across the roughly 610 repertoires, and about 9.9 million of these chains were shared by at least two donors. To remove PCR and sequencing errors, raw reads were error-corrected and collapsed into unique sequences using a nearest-neighbor algorithm that merged closely related sequences. V, D and J gene segments were assigned by aligning CDR3 sequences to IMGT reference sequences. For a sequence to be retained, a match of at least six nucleotides was required to both a V gene segment and a J gene segment. Rearrangements were classified as productive when the CDR3 lacked stop codons and remained in frame with V and J, and all other rearrangements were classified as non-productive. CDR3 was defined by IMGT convention, running from the second conserved V-encoded cysteine to the conserved J-encoded phenylalanine. The earlier analysis of about 590 of the donors excluded sequences that lacked an unambiguous match to a single V gene segment. In an earlier analysis of 450 to 700 of the donors, V segments were called functional above 56.7% productive rearrangements and were called segregating when the between-donor standard deviation exceeded 5%. A statistical classification framework was built for diagnosing cytomegalovirus status from the catalog of TCR beta chain sequences. In a later analysis, V and J genes were assigned by comparing TCR nucleotide sequences against IMGT/GENE-DB human TR gene sequences. Using the TCRdist pipeline, a later analysis assigned CDR3 sequences along with most-parsimonious VDJ recombination scenarios. In a later analysis, each TCR beta chain was defined by its CDR3 amino acid sequence together with its V-gene family, and reads lacking a unique V-gene family were excluded. As a way to deal with suspected cross-contamination and a sequencing artifact, a later analysis dropped 450 to 700 nucleotide sequences that were highly shared and had low generation probability. A later analysis calculated a clonal expansion index for each public chain from normalized within-repertoire ranks of inferred template counts. A later analysis computed generation probabilities with a VDJ recombination model fitted to out-of-frame rearrangements, and checked the results against IGoR. Hypergeometric tests were used in a later analysis to score TCR-TCR, TCR-HLA and TCR-CMV co-occurrence, with a repertoire-size bias correction applied to the TCR pairs. False discovery rates were estimated in a later analysis by permuting HLA or CMV assignments 20 times. A later analysis grouped co-occurring TCRs with DBSCAN, adding TCRdist sequence similarity when clustering within HLA-allele-positive subsets. Co-occurrence clustering excluded repertoires with fewer than 30,000 or more than 120,000 public chains, plus five with anomalous nucleotide sharing. The table comes from immuneACCESS by way of TCRdb, which keeps in-frame sequences with V and J called. Part of the clones is missing from these tables; in studies checked, under half for an unresolved V gene and the rest for unknown reasons. That table furnishes V, J and clone size, whereas the DNA furnished D and trimming. The sample includes some 150,000 clones, with about 80% observed a single time. The ten largest clones capture around 6.6% of the sample.

The cohort consisted of approximately 670 healthy bone marrow donors. All cohort members were sampled while nominally healthy, although unrecorded immune exposures were likely present. The donor was CMV seropositive and was included in the group of around 300 seropositive cohort members. Each donor provided a peripheral blood sample, and peripheral blood mononuclear cells were used for TCR beta sequencing. The Qiagen DNeasy Blood Extraction Kit was used to extract genomic DNA from the blood cell samples. The germline V gene (reference sequence) yields SEHNR for CDR1 and FQNEAQ for CDR2. Taken from cysteine to phenylalanine, the CDR3 has 12 residues. Left in the record is the CDR3 DNA by itself, 36 bases read in frame from the first base. V is cut back by 4 bases and J by 5 bases, with 2 bases in the junction unmatched.

Sequencing used PBMCs. This TCR derives from a woman aged 45 to 65 in good health and CMV-seropositive. The chain employs TRBV7-9 and TRBJ2-7; 7 central nucleotides agree with TRBD1. The DNA sequence reads TGTGCCAGCAGCTACAGGGGACACGAGCAGTACTTC. It specifies CASSYRGHEQYF. Here the CDR3 is joined to the reference TRBV7-9 and TRBJ2-7 genes, and the full variable domain is: DTGVSQNPRHKITKRGQNVTFRCDPISEHNRLYWYRQTLGQGPEFLTYFQNEAQLEKSRLLSDRFSAERPKGSFSTLEIQRTEQGDSAMYLCASSYRGHEQYFGPGTRLTVT.